This TCR beta chain was retrieved from a study of T cell changes during pregnancy in multiple sclerosis (dated by TCRdb to the late 2010s). About the investigation overall: In women with multiple sclerosis, the researchers looked at how the T cell repertoire shifted as pregnancy progressed.

Taken from cysteine to phenylalanine, the CDR3 has 14 residues. Only the CDR3 portion is preserved as DNA: 42 bases, with reading frame beginning at the first base. As encoded in the germline V gene, CDR1 is MDHEN while CDR2 is SYDVKM. Libraries were built with the immunoSEQ multiplex PCR assay. As stored in TCRdb, this immuneACCESS dataset retains in-frame rearrangements with V and J assigned. A fraction of the clones does not appear; measured against another copy, unresolved V genes explain less than half of the discrepancy, and the remainder lacks a known reason. The sample table holds about 80,000 clones, of which around nine tenths were seen once. Of the sample, roughly 0.21% falls within the top ten clones. Note on this clone: Its specific antigen is unknown. One end of the junction varies from germline; a read error may be responsible.

Sequenced here: CD4+ T cells from peripheral blood mononuclear cells, sampled before pregnancy. The clonotype was recovered from a female donor with multiple sclerosis, enrolled in a pregnancy study. The chain employs TRBV28 and TRBJ2-7, with TRBD2 matching 15 junction bases. The encoded CDR3 is CASDGRTSGRALEF. Here is the DNA: TGTGCCAGCGACGGACGGACTAGCGGGAGGGCCCTCGAATTC.